Each of the 11 T cell receptor beta chains below was sequenced from the same sample in a study of a mutant IDH1 vaccine in newly diagnosed glioma. Time point indicated: week 5, during vaccination. Mutant IDH1 20-mer peptide, at 300 ug, made up each vaccine dose, with topical imiquimod. Repertoires were generated with immunoSEQ multiplex PCR, while TCRdb's copy carries only in-frame clones and drops some. The repertoire has around 78,000 clones, 90% to 95% of them found once; the top ten carry roughly 0.6%. Their target antigens are unknown. This material consisted of PBMCs, taken from a glioma patient whose treatment included an IDH1 peptide vaccine. These receptors all stem from a woman aged 45-60 years with glioma.

The rearrangement uses TRBV19 and TRBJ2-1; the D call may be TRBD1 or TRBD2 (7 bases each). The CDR3 length is 15 residues. Germline lookup yields CDR1 LNHDA and CDR2 SQIVND (reference sequence). The ends were cut back, 5 bases at V and 4 bases at J, with 15 bases in the middle. CDR3 nucleotide sequence: TGTGCCAGTAGTGTCCAGGGGGGGGATTACAATGAGCAGTTCTTC. Residues: CASSVQGGDYNEQFF.

The gene calls are TRBV7-9 and TRBJ1-4; perhaps TRBD1 as D (5 bases). This CDR3 spans 16 amino acids. Looked up from germline, CDR1 is SEHNR and CDR2 is FQNEAQ (reference sequence). The V and J ends lost 5 bases and 1 base respectively, with 14 bases between them. The CDR3 bases are TGTGCCAGCAGCCAGGCTGTGGGGGGAACTAATGAAAAACTGTTTTTT. Amino acids: CASSQAVGGTNEKLFF.

The chain couples TRBV5-5 to TRBJ1-4; a possible D gene is TRBD1 (5 bases). CDR3 length: 14 amino acids. Germline-derived CDR1 and CDR2 are SGHKS and YYEKEE (reference sequence). Deletions cut 6 bases from V and 3 bases from J, with 12 bases between. DNA for the CDR3: TGTGCCAGCAACCCAGGGTGGGCTAATGAAAAACTGTTTTTT. This translates into CASNPGWANEKLFF.

Concerning this clone: The sample carries other DNA sequences with the same CDR3. This rearrangement joins TRBV29-1 to TRBJ1-2; the D gene is possibly TRBD1 (6 bases). The CDR3 covers 12 residues. V gave up 2 bases and J gave up 5 bases, with 9 bases separating them. CDR1 is SQVTM, CDR2 ANQGSEA, per germline. CDR3 residues: CSVETGIYGYTF. The DNA for the CDR3 is TGCAGCGTTGAAACAGGGATTTATGGCTACACCTTC.

V usage is TRBV28 and J usage is TRBJ2-7; 9 bases match TRBD2. Germline trimming cut 7 bases from V and 0 bases from J; bases unmatched to any gene: 7. CDR3 length: 15 residues. Germline V lookup: CDR1 MDHEN, CDR2 SYDVKM. The CDR3 protein is CASTQLLAGSYEQYF. CDR3 coding DNA: TGTGCCAGCACCCAGTTACTAGCGGGCTCCTACGAGCAGTACTTC.

The chain couples TRBV23-1 to TRBJ2-7; the match to TRBD1 covers 8 bases. TRBV23-1 is an ORF; its function is uncertain. Losses at the gene ends were 2 bases for V and 3 bases for J; bases not matched to a gene: 18. The CDR3 is made up of 19 amino acids. CDR3 amino acids: CASSQPRDRNGGDDYEQYF. CDR3 bases: TGCGCCAGCAGTCAACCCCGGGACAGGAATGGAGGGGATGACTACGAGCAGTACTTC.

The chain carries TRBV28 and TRBJ1-4, with D perhaps TRBD1 (5 bases). Germline assignment: CDR1 MDHEN and CDR2 SYDVKM. The CDR3 is made up of 15 amino acids. The V end was cut by 6 bases, the J end by 6 bases, with 17 bases between. CDR3 residues: CASSLAWGGDEKLFF. The CDR3 bases are TGTGCCAGCAGCCTGGCATGGGGGGGTGATGAAAAACTGTTTTTT.

The rearrangement links TRBV5-6 to TRBJ1-6; 7 positions agree with TRBD1. With 0 bases clipped from V and 8 bases from J, the junction kept 5 bases outside the gene matches. Germline lookup yields CDR1 SGHDT and CDR2 YYEEEE. This CDR3 contains 15 residues. Here the CDR3 DNA reads TGTGCCAGCAGCTTGGCGGCCACAGGGGATTCACCCCTCCACTTT. This codes for CASSLAATGDSPLHF. The full variable domain, completed using reference TRBV5-6 and TRBJ1-6, is DAGVTQSPTHLIKTRGQQVTLRCSPKSGHDTVSWYQQALGQGPQFIFQYYEEEERQRGNFPDRFSGHQFPNYSSELNVNALLLGDSALYLCASSLAATGDSPLHFGNGTRLTVT.

This rearrangement joins TRBV19 to TRBJ2-1, with 11 bases identical to TRBD2. Looked up from germline, CDR1 is LNHDA and CDR2 is SQIVND (reference sequence). CDR3 length: 16 amino acids. The J segment lost 8 bases and the V segment lost 1 base, leaving 7 bases of the junction unmatched. CDR3 in DNA: TGTGCCAGTAGTATAGCACTAGCGGGAGCCGGCGATGAGCAGTTCTTC. Translation: CASSIALAGAGDEQFF.

V is TRBV6-5 and J is TRBJ2-5; no reliable D call. From germline, CDR1 is MNHEY and CDR2 SVGAGI. The CDR3 is made up of 12 amino acids. The germline V and J ends were trimmed by 1 base and 1 base, with 1 base remaining between them. CDR3 protein: CASSYFQETQYF. Written as DNA, the CDR3 is TGTGCCAGCAGTTACTTCCAAGAGACCCAGTACTTC.

J is TRBJ2-2 and V is TRBV7-2; D gene unclear. V lost 1 base and J 7 bases, leaving 4 bases between the germline ends. The CDR3 runs to 12 residues. The germline gives CDR1 SGHTA, CDR2 FQGNSA. CDR3 DNA: TGTGCCAGCAGCTTAGAGGACGGGGAGCTGTTTTTT. It yields the protein CASSLEDGELFF.